This entry lists 13 T cell receptor beta chains sequenced from one sample in a study of blood T cell repertoires in COVID-19. The method was immunoSEQ multiplex PCR; TCRdb's version includes in-frame clones alone and lacks a portion of them. The table has about 350,000 clones, approximately 90% seen once; the top ten hold less than 3.5%. The specimen sequenced was peripheral blood. The receptors derive from a woman in her late teens or twenties who had recovered from COVID-19.

This rearrangement joins TRBV10-2 to TRBJ1-1; D is perhaps TRBD1 (5 bases). Germline V gene data show CDR1 as WSHSY and CDR2 as SAAADI. This CDR3 is built from 13 residues. Trimming removed 7 bases from V and 0 bases from J, with 9 bases in between. The CDR3 DNA follows: TGCGCCAGCATCGACAGACTGAACACTGAAGCTTTCTTT. Translation: CASIDRLNTEAFF.

V and J are TRBV10-3 and TRBJ2-1; TRBD2 aligns across 8 bases. Trimming cost V 10 bases and J 9 bases; bases outside gene matches: 8. The CDR3 runs 12 residues. From germline, CDR1 is ENHRY and CDR2 SYGVKD. This CDR3 reads CASQTGGGEQFF. CDR3 bases: TGTGCCAGCCAGACGGGGGGGGGTGAGCAGTTCTTC.

The chain combines TRBV4-1 with TRBJ1-5, with D uncertain. The CDR3 sequence is 13 residues long. The germline V gene encodes CDR1 MGHRA and CDR2 YSYEKL. V was trimmed by 2 bases and J by 7 bases, leaving 9 bases between them. DNA of the CDR3: TGCGCCAGCAGCCAAATAATACAACAGCCCCAGCATTTT. Its protein is CASSQIIQQPQHF.

V is TRBV5-1 and J is TRBJ1-6; 8 nucleotides line up with TRBD1. The germline V gene encodes CDR1 SGHRS and CDR2 YFSETQ. Losses at the gene ends were 0 bases for V and 6 bases for J; bases not matched to a gene: 2. The CDR3 is 15 residues long. The CDR3 region has the DNA TGCGCCAGCAGCTTGGTGGACAGGGTTAATTCACCCCTCCACTTT. Translating gives CASSLVDRVNSPLHF.

The chain joins TRBV6-2 or TRBV6-3 to TRBJ2-3, with D perhaps TRBD1 (5 bases). Germline lookup yields CDR1 MNHEY and CDR2 SVGEGT. The V end lost 0 bases, the J end lost 2 bases, and 6 bases lay between the germline ends. There are 14 residues in the CDR3. The CDR3 bases are TGTGCCAGCAGTTACTCAGGGGACACAGATACGCAGTATTTT. Protein product: CASSYSGDTDTQYF.

The chain joins TRBV5-4 to TRBJ2-1; 9 nucleotides agree with TRBD2. Trimming took 4 bases from V and 7 from J; bases not matched to a gene: 9. This CDR3 is 15 amino acids long. Germline loops: CDR1 SGHNT, CDR2 YYREEE (reference sequence). In DNA form, the CDR3 reads TGTGCCAGCAGCCCGGAAAGCGGGAGGCCTAATGAGCAGTTCTTC. Translation gives CASSPESGRPNEQFF.

V and J are TRBV5-1 and TRBJ1-2; no clear D. From germline, CDR1 is SGHRS and CDR2 YFSETQ. The CDR3 covers 15 residues. Between the trimmed V and J ends, which lost 4 bases and 5 bases, there was a span of 18 bases. The CDR3, as DNA: TGCGCCAGCAGCCCCACGAAACCCTCTACGTATGGCTACACCTTC. The encoded protein is CASSPTKPSTYGYTF. The whole variable domain, remainder taken from reference TRBV5-1 and TRBJ1-2, is KAGVTQTPRYLIKTRGQQVTLSCSPISGHRSVSWYQQTPGQGLQFLFEYFSETQRNKGNFPGRFSGRQFSNSRSEMNVSTLELGDSALYLCASSPTKPSTYGYTFGSGTRLTVV.

The J gene is TRBJ1-1, the V gene TRBV27; 7 bases line up with TRBD1. Unmatched junction bases numbered 8, after V lost 6 bases and J lost 4 bases. The CDR3 covers 14 residues. The V gene's germline CDR1 is MNHEY and CDR2 SMNVEV (reference sequence). The CDR3 loop is CASRNRGRGTEAFF. The CDR3, as DNA: TGTGCCAGCAGAAACAGGGGCAGGGGCACTGAAGCTTTCTTT.

The chain is built from TRBV4-3 and TRBJ2-1, with D possibly being TRBD2 (5 bases). The CDR3 totals 18 residues. Per germline, CDR1 LGHNA and CDR2 YSLEER. Trimming left V 0 bases short and J 5 bases short, with 20 bases between. DNA of the CDR3: TGCGCCAGCAGCCAAGAAAGAGTAGGAGGCCCCCCCCACAATGAGCAGTTCTTC. Its protein is CASSQERVGGPPHNEQFF.

The chain has TRBV7-9 and TRBJ1-6; maybe TRBD1 (6 bases). CDR1 SEHNR and CDR2 FQNEAQ come from the germline V gene (reference sequence). The CDR3 is 15 residues long. Trimming cost V 10 bases and J 7 bases, with 20 bases left between them. The CDR3 loop is CATRGAQGNNSPLHF. The CDR3 DNA reads as TGTGCCACCAGAGGGGCACAGGGTAACAATTCACCCCTCCACTTT.

The J gene is TRBJ1-4, the V gene TRBV2; D is uncertain. Trimming removed 2 bases at V and 5 bases at J, with 15 bases between. The V gene's germline CDR1 is SNHLY and CDR2 FYNNEI. The CDR3 has 16 residues. CDR3 coding DNA: TGTGCCAGCAGTGAAATCTCCCGGCAGCGGAATGAAAAACTGTTTTTT. Amino acids: CASSEISRQRNEKLFF.

The chain employs TRBV14 and TRBJ2-1; TRBD2 matches at 13 bases. Germline V gene data show CDR1 as SGHDN and CDR2 as FVKESK. The CDR3 runs 18 residues. Losses at the gene ends were 0 bases for V and 2 bases for J; bases not matched to a gene: 4. CDR3 sequence: CASSQELGLAGTYNEQFF. The CDR3 nucleotides are TGTGCCAGCAGCCAAGAACTGGGACTAGCGGGGACCTACAATGAGCAGTTCTTC.

The chain carries TRBV7-2 and TRBJ2-1; 7 bases align to TRBD2. Germline assignment: CDR1 SGHTA and CDR2 FQGNSA. The J segment lost 2 bases and the V segment lost 5 bases, leaving 12 bases of the junction unmatched. This CDR3 contains 17 residues. The CDR3 DNA sequence: TGTGCCAGCAGCCCCGTCCCTAGCGGCCTTCCCTACAATGAGCAGTTCTTC. Protein product: CASSPVPSGLPYNEQFF. Full variable domain (remainder filled in from reference TRBV7-2 and TRBJ2-1): GAGVSQSPSNKVTEKGKDVELRCDPISGHTALYWYRQSLGQGLEFLIYFQGNSAPDKSGLPSDRFSAERTGGSVSTLTIQRTQQEDSAVYLCASSPVPSGLPYNEQFFGPGTRLTVL.